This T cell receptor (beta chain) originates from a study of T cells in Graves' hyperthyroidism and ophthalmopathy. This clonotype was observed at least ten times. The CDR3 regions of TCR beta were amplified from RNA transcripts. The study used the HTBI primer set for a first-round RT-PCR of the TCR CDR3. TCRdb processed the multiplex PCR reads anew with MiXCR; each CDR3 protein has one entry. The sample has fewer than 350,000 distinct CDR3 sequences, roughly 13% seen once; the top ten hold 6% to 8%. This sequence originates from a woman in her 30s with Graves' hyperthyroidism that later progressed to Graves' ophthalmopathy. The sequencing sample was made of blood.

The CDR3, as DNA: TGTGCCAGCAGCTCCTTAGCGGGACGGGGTTTAGGTGAGCAGTACTTC. As protein: CASSSLAGRGLGEQYF. The V call is TRBV7-2, the J call TRBJ2-7, with 8 bases identical to TRBD2. The germline gives CDR1 SGHTA, CDR2 FQGNSA. This CDR3 has 16 amino acids. V was pared by 4 bases and J by 7 bases, with 15 bases of the junction left unmatched.